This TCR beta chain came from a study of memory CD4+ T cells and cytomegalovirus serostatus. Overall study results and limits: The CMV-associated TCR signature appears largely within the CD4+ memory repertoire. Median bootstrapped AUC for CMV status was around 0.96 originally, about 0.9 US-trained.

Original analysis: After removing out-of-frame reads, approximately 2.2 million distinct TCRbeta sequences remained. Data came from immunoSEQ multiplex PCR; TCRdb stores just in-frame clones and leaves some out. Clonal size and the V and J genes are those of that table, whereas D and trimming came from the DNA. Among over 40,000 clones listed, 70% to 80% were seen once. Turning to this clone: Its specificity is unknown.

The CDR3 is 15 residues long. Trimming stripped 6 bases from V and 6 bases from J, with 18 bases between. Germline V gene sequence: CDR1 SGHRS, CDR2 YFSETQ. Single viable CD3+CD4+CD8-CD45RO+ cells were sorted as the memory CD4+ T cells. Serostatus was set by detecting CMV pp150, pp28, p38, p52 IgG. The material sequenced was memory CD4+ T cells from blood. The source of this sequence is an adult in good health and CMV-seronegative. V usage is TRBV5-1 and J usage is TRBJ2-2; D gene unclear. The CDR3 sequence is CASNRDTASAGELFF. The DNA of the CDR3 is TGCGCCAGCAACCGAGATACAGCGTCAGCCGGGGAGCTGTTTTTT.